The source of this T cell receptor (beta chain) is a study of cytomegalovirus exposure and HLA in healthy donors. Study overall: Later analysis reported that the 120 or so validation repertoires shared the platform of the approximately 670 first-cohort repertoires. Study-level results: Through in vitro validation, a few CMV-associated chains were shown to be specific for CMV antigens. Cytomegalovirus status was reportedly diagnosed by the classifier with high sensitivity and specificity.

Per the germline V gene, CDR1 is SGDLS and CDR2 is YYNGEE. The CDR3 spans 17 residues. V shed 3 bases and J 2 bases; nucleotides not matched to a gene: 7. The donors were part of the validation cohort, which consisted of more than 90 subjects and was separate from the first cohort of 666 subjects. This table comes from immunoSEQ multiplex PCR, and its TCRdb copy is limited to in-frame clones, with some not included. This sample has about 150,000 clones, with roughly four fifths found just once. On this clone: Its matching antigen is unknown.

The sequenced material came from PBMCs. The origin of this receptor is a man aged 25-40 years in good health and CMV-seropositive. The V gene is TRBV9, the J gene TRBJ2-5, with TRBD2 identical over 13 bases. CDR3 amino acids: CASSAGLAGNSQETQYF. In nucleotides, the CDR3 is TGTGCCAGCAGCGCGGGACTAGCGGGGAATTCTCAAGAGACCCAGTACTTC.